This T cell receptor beta chain appears in the sequencing data of a study of vaccination effects on CD4 cells after COVID-19. For this clone: Antigen unknown.

V lost 4 bases and J lost 5, with 15 bases in between. The CDR3 sequence is 14 residues long. From germline, CDR1 is SGHRS and CDR2 YFSETQ. Having been cultured for roughly 9 days, the cells underwent CD4+ T cell isolation. Clones were sequenced by immunoSEQ multiplex PCR, and TCRdb holds only the in-frame ones, with some missing. The sample has more than 45,000 clones, about 76% seen once. The rearrangement uses TRBV5-1 and TRBJ2-5; tentative D call: TRBD2 (6 bases). This TCR was sampled from a human donor who had a prior SARS-CoV-2 infection. This material consisted of CD4+ T cells from PBMCs cultured without peptide, taken before COVID-19 vaccination. CDR3 DNA sequence: TGCGCCAGCAGCCCCGGAGGGCCCCCCGAGACCCAGTACTTC. The encoded protein is CASSPGGPPETQYF.